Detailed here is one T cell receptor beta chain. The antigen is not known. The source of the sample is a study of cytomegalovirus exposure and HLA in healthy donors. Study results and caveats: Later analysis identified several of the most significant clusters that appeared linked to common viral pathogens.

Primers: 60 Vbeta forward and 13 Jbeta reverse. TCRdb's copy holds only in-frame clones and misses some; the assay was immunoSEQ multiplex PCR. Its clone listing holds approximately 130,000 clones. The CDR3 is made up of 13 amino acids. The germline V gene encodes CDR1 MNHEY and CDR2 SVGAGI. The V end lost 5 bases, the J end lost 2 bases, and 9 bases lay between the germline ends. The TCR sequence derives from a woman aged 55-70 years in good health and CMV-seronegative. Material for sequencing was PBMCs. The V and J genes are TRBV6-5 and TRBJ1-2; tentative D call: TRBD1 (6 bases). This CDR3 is CASSPDSNYGYTF. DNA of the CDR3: TGTGCCAGCAGTCCGGACAGCAACTATGGCTACACCTTC.